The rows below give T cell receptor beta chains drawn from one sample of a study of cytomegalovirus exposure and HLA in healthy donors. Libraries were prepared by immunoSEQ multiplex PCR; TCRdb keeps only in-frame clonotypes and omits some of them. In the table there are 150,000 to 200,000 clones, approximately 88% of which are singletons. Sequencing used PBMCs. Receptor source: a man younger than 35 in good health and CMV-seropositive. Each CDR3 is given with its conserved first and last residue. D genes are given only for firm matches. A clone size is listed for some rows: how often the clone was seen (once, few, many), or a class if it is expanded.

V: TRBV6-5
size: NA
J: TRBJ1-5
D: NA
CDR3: CASSLGVSNQPQHF
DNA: TGTGCCAGCAGCCTCGGGGTTAGCAATCAGCCCCAGCATTTT

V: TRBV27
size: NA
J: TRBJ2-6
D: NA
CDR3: CASSSVGANVLTF
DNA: TGTGCCAGCAGTTCGGTAGGGGCCAACGTCCTGACTTTC

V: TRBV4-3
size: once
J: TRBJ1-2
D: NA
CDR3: CASSQDLAERNYGYTF
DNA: TGCGCCAGCAGCCAAGATCTGGCAGAGCGTAACTATGGCTACACCTTC

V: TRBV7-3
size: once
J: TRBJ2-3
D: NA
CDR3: CASSLGLVDTQYF
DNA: TGTGCCAGCAGCTTGGGGCTGGTAGATACGCAGTATTTT

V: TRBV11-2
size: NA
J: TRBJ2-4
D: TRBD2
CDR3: CASSLGGTKNIQYF
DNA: TGTGCCAGCAGCCTCGGGGGGACCAAAAACATTCAGTACTTC

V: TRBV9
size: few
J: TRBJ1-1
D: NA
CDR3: CASSRTAGDTEAFF
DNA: TGTGCCAGCAGCCGGACAGCGGGGGACACTGAAGCTTTCTTT

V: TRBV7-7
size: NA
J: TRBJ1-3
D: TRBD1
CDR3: CASSLSGGPGNTIYF
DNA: TGTGCCAGCAGCTTATCAGGGGGCCCTGGAAACACCATATATTTT

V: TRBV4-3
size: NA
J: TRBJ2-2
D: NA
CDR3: CASSQISPGLNTGELFF
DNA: TGCGCCAGCAGCCAGATAAGCCCGGGACTTAACACCGGGGAGCTGTTTTTT

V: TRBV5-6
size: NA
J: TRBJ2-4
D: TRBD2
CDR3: CASSSPGAGGGIQYF
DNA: TGTGCCAGCAGCTCTCCAGGGGCGGGAGGAGGCATTCAGTACTTC

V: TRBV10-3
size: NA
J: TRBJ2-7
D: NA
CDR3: CAISEWVGSEQYF
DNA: TGTGCCATCAGTGAATGGGTGGGGAGCGAGCAGTACTTC

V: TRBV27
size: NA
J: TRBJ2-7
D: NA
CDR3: CASSLSPLVREQYF
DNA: TGTGCCAGCAGTTTATCACCTCTAGTACGGGAGCAGTACTTC

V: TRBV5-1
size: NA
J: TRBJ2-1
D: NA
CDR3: CASRQGTVTGGNEQFF
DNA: TGCGCCAGCAGACAGGGAACGGTAACTGGAGGCAATGAGCAGTTCTTC

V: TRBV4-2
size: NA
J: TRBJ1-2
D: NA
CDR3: CASSQGRGASGYTF
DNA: TGTGCCAGCAGCCAAGGGCGGGGGGCAAGCGGCTACACCTTC

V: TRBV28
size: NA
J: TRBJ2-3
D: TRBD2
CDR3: CASRTGTSGVTDTQYF
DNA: TGTGCCAGCAGAACTGGGACTAGCGGGGTCACAGATACGCAGTATTTT

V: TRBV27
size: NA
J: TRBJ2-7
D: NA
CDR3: CATRGELIYEQYF
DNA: TGTGCCACCCGAGGTGAACTGATCTACGAGCAGTACTTC

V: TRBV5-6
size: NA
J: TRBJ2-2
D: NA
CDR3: CASSLAGPGELFF
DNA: TGTGCCAGCAGCTTGGCAGGTCCCGGGGAGCTGTTTTTT

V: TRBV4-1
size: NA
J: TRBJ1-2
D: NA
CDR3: CASSQDLARGWTTF
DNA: TGCGCCAGCAGCCAAGATCTAGCGCGGGGTTGGACCACCTTC

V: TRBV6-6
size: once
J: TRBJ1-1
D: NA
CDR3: CASSYAEEPNTEAFF
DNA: TGTGCCAGCAGTTACGCAGAGGAACCGAACACTGAAGCTTTCTTT

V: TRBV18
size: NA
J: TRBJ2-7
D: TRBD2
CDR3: CASSPPGLAAEQYF
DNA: TGTGCCAGCTCACCACCGGGACTAGCGGCCGAGCAGTACTTC

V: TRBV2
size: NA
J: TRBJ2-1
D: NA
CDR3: CASSSYNEQFF
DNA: TGTGCCAGCTCTAGCTACAATGAGCAGTTCTTC

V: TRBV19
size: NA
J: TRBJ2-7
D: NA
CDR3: CASSIPGGEQYF
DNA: TGTGCCAGTAGTATCCCAGGTGGCGAGCAGTACTTC

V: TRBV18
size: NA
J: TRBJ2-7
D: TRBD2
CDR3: CASSPLRTSVYEQYF
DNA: TGTGCCAGCTCACCCTTACGGACTAGCGTTTACGAGCAGTACTTC

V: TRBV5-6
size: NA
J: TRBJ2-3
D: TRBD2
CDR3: CASSPSGLAKSTDTQYF
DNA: TGTGCCAGCAGCCCATCGGGACTAGCTAAGAGCACAGATACGCAGTATTTT

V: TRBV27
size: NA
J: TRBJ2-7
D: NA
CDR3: CANPKQLRFGQYF
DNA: TGTGCCAACCCGAAACAGCTACGCTTCGGGCAGTACTTC

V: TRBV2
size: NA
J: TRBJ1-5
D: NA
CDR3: CASSERSGKDQPQHF
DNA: TGTGCCAGCAGTGAAAGGTCAGGGAAAGACCAGCCCCAGCATTTT

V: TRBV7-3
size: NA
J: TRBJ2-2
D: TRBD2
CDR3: CASSLGSGTSKIANTGELFF
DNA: TGTGCCAGCAGCCTCGGCAGCGGGACTAGTAAAATCGCGAACACCGGGGAGCTGTTTTTT

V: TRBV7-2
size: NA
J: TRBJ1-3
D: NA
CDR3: CASSLALSGNTIYF
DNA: TGTGCCAGCAGCTTGGCTCTCTCTGGAAACACCATATATTTT

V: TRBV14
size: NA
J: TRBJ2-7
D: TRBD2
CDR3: CASSPLRGLAGVGEQYF
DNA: TGTGCCAGCAGCCCATTACGGGGGCTAGCGGGAGTTGGTGAGCAGTACTTC